Presented here are 7 T cell receptor beta chains from one specimen sequenced in a study of identical twins. TCRdb processed the 5' RACE reads anew with MiXCR; each CDR3 protein has one entry. The sample has 450,000 or so distinct CDR3 sequences; roughly 24% are singletons. The sample was also linked to a second study, of T cells expressing NK-cell markers.

Sequenced: CD4+ T cells sorted from blood. The source is a woman aged 18 to 35 in good health.

The gene calls are TRBV12-3 or TRBV12-4 and TRBJ2-2; D call uncertain. The CDR3 has 14 amino acids. Trimming shortened V by 5 bases and J by 1 base, and 8 bases separated the two germline ends. The DNA of the CDR3 is TGTGCCAGCAGTGCGCAGGAGAACACCGGGGAGCTGTTTTTT. It is translated as CASSAQENTGELFF.

This clonotype appeared a single time. A much more abundant neighbour one base away suggests this may be a read error. The chain couples TRBV12-3 or TRBV12-4 to TRBJ1-6; tentatively, D is TRBD1 (6 bases). The CDR3 is made up of 14 amino acids. CDR3 in DNA: TGTACCAGCAGCCTGGACAGCTGGGGCTCACCCCTCCACTTT. Residues: CTSSLDSWGSPLHF.

The V call is TRBV6-1, the J call TRBJ2-2; D unresolved. The CDR3 consists of 16 residues. Germline assignment: CDR1 MNHNS and CDR2 SASEGT. The ends were cut back, 7 bases at V and 6 bases at J, with 21 bases in the middle. This chain's CDR3 is CASTLALGKPPGELFF. The CDR3 DNA sequence: TGTGCCAGCACACTCGCTCTAGGCAAACCCCCCGGGGAGCTGTTTTTT.

This clonotype was seen a few times. The V call is TRBV12-3 or TRBV12-4, the J call TRBJ2-3, with TRBD2 identical over 12 bases. This CDR3 spans 15 amino acids. Germline trimming cut 3 bases from V and 5 bases from J; bases unmatched to any gene: 3. The CDR3 region has the DNA TGTGCCAGCAGTTTTAGACTAGCGGGAGTAGATACGCAGTATTTT. As protein: CASSFRLAGVDTQYF.

This clonotype was found a few times. The chain uses TRBV5-1 and TRBJ2-7; the match to TRBD1 covers 10 bases. The CDR3 has 12 amino acids. The V gene's germline CDR1 is SGHRS and CDR2 YFSETQ. V shed 6 bases, J shed 4 bases, and the junction held 1 base outside the gene matches. CDR3 amino acids: CASTGQGYEQYF. In DNA form, the CDR3 reads TGCGCCAGCACGGGACAGGGGTACGAGCAGTACTTC.

The table lists this clonotype with a few counts. The J gene is TRBJ2-3, the V gene TRBV4-2, with TRBD2 as a possible D gene (6 bases). In germline, CDR1 is LGHNA, CDR2 YNFKEQ. The V gene lost 0 bases and the J gene lost 1 base, with 8 bases spanning the gap. This CDR3 is 15 amino acids long. The CDR3 sequence: CASSQDGGGTDTQYF. CDR3 nucleotide sequence: TGTGCCAGCAGCCAAGATGGCGGGGGCACAGATACGCAGTATTTT.

This chain uses TRBV10-1 with TRBJ2-3; 8 bases are a match to TRBD2. V lost 7 bases, J lost 0 bases, and 9 bases stayed unmatched. This CDR3 contains 16 residues. Germline V lookup: CDR1 WNHNN, CDR2 SYGVQD (reference sequence). Here the CDR3 reads CASMGGSGTSTDTQYF. The CDR3 DNA reads TGCGCCAGCATGGGGGGTAGCGGGACGAGCACAGATACGCAGTATTTT.